This TCR beta chain was sequenced for a study of blood T cell repertoires in COVID-19. Study overall: Whether acute or convalescent, the COVID-19 samples came from the United States, Italy and Spain. Sources were T cells, B-cell-depleted T cells, or PBMCs; the material itself was cDNA or gDNA.

In germline, CDR1 is SGDLS, CDR2 YYNGEE. This CDR3 spans 15 amino acids. V was trimmed by 3 bases and J by 4 bases, leaving 16 bases between them. Original processing methods: Amplification of reference gene primers was used by the study to estimate nucleated cell counts. Clones were sequenced by immunoSEQ multiplex PCR, and TCRdb holds only the in-frame ones, with some missing. From that table come the V and J calls and clone size; the DNA was used to work out D and trimming. The sample gives about 100,000 clones, about 89% of which show up once; less than 20% is in the top ten. The receptor was derived from a human donor in a cohort sampled during active COVID-19. The sequencing input was peripheral blood. The gene calls are TRBV9 and TRBJ1-2; possible D gene TRBD1, 6 bases. The CDR3 protein is CASSADGGRSYGYTF. DNA of the CDR3: TGTGCCAGCAGCGCAGATGGGGGCAGAAGCTATGGCTACACCTTC.